The 3 T cell receptor beta chains below come from one sample, sequenced in a study of T cell changes during pregnancy in multiple sclerosis. Only in-frame clones appear in the TCRdb table, and some are missing; sequencing was by immunoSEQ multiplex PCR. The sample records about 64,000 clones, about 96% being singletons. The specimen was CD8+ T cells from peripheral blood mononuclear cells, collected after pregnancy. Receptors were obtained from a female donor with multiple sclerosis, enrolled in a pregnancy study.

J is TRBJ2-7 and V is TRBV6-1; 13 bases are shared with TRBD2. This CDR3 comprises 15 residues. Germline CDR1 is MNHNS and CDR2 is SASEGT. The trim removed 6 bases at V and 4 bases at J, leaving 6 bases unmatched. The CDR3 DNA follows: TGTGCCAGCAGCCGGACTAGCGGGAGTTCTTACGAGCAGTACTTC. It encodes CASSRTSGSSYEQYF.

The chain employs TRBV11-2 and TRBJ2-7; D ambiguous. Trimming removed 0 bases at V and 1 base at J, with 13 bases between. The germline V gene has CDR1 SGHAT and CDR2 FQNNGV. The length of the CDR3 is 16 residues. The CDR3 region is CASSLESLISSYEQYF. CDR3 bases: TGTGCCAGCAGCTTAGAGTCGTTAATCAGTTCCTACGAGCAGTACTTC.

The V call is TRBV13, the J call TRBJ2-1; D is undetermined. CDR3 length equals 14 residues. Germline V CDR1 and CDR2: PRHDT, FYEKMQ (reference sequence). Deletions cut 3 bases from V and 4 bases from J, with 10 bases between. As DNA, the CDR3 is TGTGCCAGCAGCTTGGCAGTCCAGTACAATGAGCAGTTCTTC. Its translation is CASSLAVQYNEQFF.